Included here is one T cell receptor (beta chain) sequence, with context. In the authors' workflow: Using reference gene primer amplification, nucleated cell counts were estimated. The table came from immunoSEQ multiplex PCR; TCRdb's copy has only in-frame clones and leaves some out. V and J calls and clone size are as listed in that table; D and trimming were resolved from the DNA. The table has about 120,000 clones, roughly four fifths seen once; the top ten hold over 6.5%. Per germline, CDR1 MGHRA and CDR2 YSYEKL. V was shortened by 4 bases and J by 1 base, with 22 bases between the two germline ends. The CDR3 length is 18 residues. The data originate from a study of blood T cell repertoires in COVID-19. In the study overall: The samples span acute and convalescent COVID-19 from the United States, Italy and Spain. Nucleic acid was either cDNA or gDNA, and it came from T cells, B-cell-depleted T cells, or PBMCs.

The specimen was peripheral blood. The chain links TRBV4-1 to TRBJ2-5; weak D call: TRBD1 (6 bases). This sequence originates from a human donor in a cohort sampled during active COVID-19. CDR3 amino acids: CASSPLIPTGTTQETQYF. In nucleotides, the CDR3 is TGCGCCAGCAGCCCCTTAATCCCTACCGGGACAACCCAAGAGACCCAGTACTTC.